This TCR delta chain was identified during a study of gamma-delta T cells after stem cell transplantation. The germline V gene has CDR1 GEAIGNYY and CDR2 EKD. The CDR3 sequence is 17 residues long. V shed 5 bases and J 0 bases; nucleotides not matched to a gene: 12. Of note for this clone: TCRdb's protein for this DNA is that of a much larger clone and differs from the translation at residue 4, likely a read error; the protein shown is the DNA translation.

TCRdb reanalyzed the RT-PCR reads using CATT. Of under 7,000 delta-chain clones listed, approximately 1.8% are singletons. What was sequenced was gamma-delta T cells. This TCR was sampled from a human donor. It is not recorded whose cells these are; they may come from a transplant donor. This chain links TRDV2 with TRDJ1; 9 bases agree with TRDD3. The CDR3 region has the DNA TGTGCCTGTGGCCCTCTACTGGGGGAACCCTACACCGATAAACTCATCTTT. Protein: CACGPLLGEPYTDKLIF.